This TCR beta chain was recovered during a study of cytotoxic CD8 clonotypes in ibrutinib-treated CLL. The CDR3 loop spans 11 amino acids. CDR1 and CDR2 (germline): SQVTM, ANQGSEA. Trimming cost V 8 bases and J 14 bases, with 19 bases left between them. TCRdb's copy holds only in-frame clones and misses some; the assay was immunoSEQ multiplex PCR. The sample comprises hundreds of thousands of clones, around 66% of which are singletons, and just under 6.5% rests with the top ten. Concerning this clone: The antigen is not known.

Overall study findings and caveats: Researchers report that baseline clonality outpaced age-matched healthy donors and tracked circulating CD8+ T-cell counts. There were differences in sampling times between sustained-remission and progressing patients.

V usage is TRBV29-1 and J usage is TRBJ2-1; TRBD1 or TRBD2 may be the D gene (6 bases each). The material was PBMCs, obtained after 36 months of ibrutinib treatment. The sequence was obtained from a human donor with chronic lymphocytic leukemia. In nucleotides, the CDR3 is TGCAGCACCTTGCTGGGGGGCTGGGAGTTCTTC. Protein product: CSTLLGGWEFF.